These 29 T cell receptor beta chains were sequenced from one sample in a study of T cell repertoires in cytomegalovirus infection. TCRdb re-analysed the reads in MiXCR, keeping a single row per CDR3 protein. The sample shows roughly 720,000 distinct CDR3 sequences, about a third of them seen only once. Sequenced material: PBMCs. The receptors originated from a human donor in good health (CMV status not recorded). Some clones in this sample may be carry-over from other donors' samples.

This chain links TRBV2 with TRBJ2-1, with D perhaps matching TRBD1 (6 bases). There are 12 residues in the CDR3. Trimming stripped 7 bases from V and 7 bases from J, with 11 bases between. CDR1 and CDR2 (germline): SNHLY, FYNNEI. CDR3 loop: CASTQGGNEQFF. The CDR3 coding sequence is TGTGCCAGCACTCAAGGGGGTAATGAGCAGTTCTTC.

This clonotype was recorded a few times. The chain uses TRBV27 and TRBJ2-3; 9 positions match TRBD2. CDR3 length: 17 amino acids. After removal of 4 bases from V and 1 base from J, the junction contained 9 bases not matched to a gene. CDR1 and CDR2 from the germline V gene are MNHEY and SMNVEV (reference sequence). CDR3 DNA sequence: TGTGCCAGCAGTTCTATAGGGAGACTAGCGGGCACAGATACGCAGTATTTT. Its translation is CASSSIGRLAGTDTQYF.

The chain recombines TRBV3-1 with TRBJ2-2, with D possibly matching TRBD2 (5 bases). Germline V gives CDR1 LGHDT, CDR2 YNNKEL (reference sequence). This CDR3 is built from 16 residues. V lost 1 base, J lost 7 bases, and 16 bases lay in between. Here the CDR3 reads CASSQARERLGGELFF. The CDR3 DNA is TGTGCCAGCAGCCAAGCTAGGGAGAGGTTAGGCGGGGAGCTGTTTTTT.

This rearrangement joins TRBV5-1 to TRBJ2-5; 8 bases are a match to TRBD2. In germline, CDR1 is SGHRS, CDR2 YFSETQ. This CDR3 has 16 residues. J gave up 1 base and V 0 bases, and 5 bases lay outside the gene matches. CDR3 residues: CASSLAPTSGQETQYF. DNA for the CDR3: TGCGCCAGCAGCTTGGCACCTACTAGCGGCCAAGAGACCCAGTACTTC.

This rearrangement joins TRBV28 to TRBJ1-1; 8 nucleotides align to TRBD1. The germline gives CDR1 MDHEN, CDR2 SYDVKM. This CDR3 comprises 14 residues. The V segment lost 7 bases and the J segment 5 bases; nucleotides outside the gene matches: 9. In DNA form, the CDR3 reads TGTGCCAGCAAAACGACAGGGGCTCGGACTGAAGCTTTCTTT. Protein: CASKTTGARTEAFF.

This clonotype was counted between two and nine times. The rearrangement uses TRBV12-3 or TRBV12-4 and TRBJ2-4; a possible D gene is TRBD2 (7 bases). The CDR3 is 16 amino acids. V lost 3 bases, J lost 0 bases, and 12 bases lay in between. CDR3: CASSFFGGLAKNIQYF. CDR3 in DNA: TGTGCCAGCAGTTTCTTCGGGGGGCTAGCCAAAAACATTCAGTACTTC.

The rearrangement uses TRBV6-8 and TRBJ2-2; D unclear. The CDR3 is 14 residues long. Looked up from germline, CDR1 is MNHGY and CDR2 is SAAAGT. Trimming removed 8 bases from V and 2 bases from J, with 12 bases in between. For the CDR3, the DNA is TGTGCCAGCGGGTTACGGGTAAACACCGGGGAGCTGTTTTTT. It specifies CASGLRVNTGELFF.

Remarks on this clonotype: Being one base from a much bigger clone, this may be a read error. The conserved phenylalanine or tryptophan is not found at the CDR3 terminus, so this likely reflects a read error. This chain uses TRBV19 with TRBJ2-7, with D perhaps given as TRBD1 or TRBD2 (6 bases each). Looked up from germline, CDR1 is LNHDA and CDR2 is SQIVND (reference sequence). V shed 3 bases and J shed 3 bases, with 12 bases lying between them. The CDR3 contains 14 residues. This chain's CDR3 is CASSIRGQSYEQYL. The DNA of the CDR3 is TGTGCCAGTAGTATCCGGGGGCAGAGCTACGAGCAGTACTTA.

This rearrangement joins TRBV2 to TRBJ1-3, with D unresolved. Trimming cost V 3 bases and J 0 bases, with 12 bases left between them. The V gene's germline CDR1 is SNHLY and CDR2 FYNNEI. CDR3 length equals 16 residues. The CDR3 nucleotides read TGTGCCAGCAGTGAGTTTCGCGGAGGCTCTGGAAACACCATATATTTT. It encodes CASSEFRGGSGNTIYF.

CDR3 region: CASRPYIQGRSTEAFF. CDR3 in DNA: TGTGCCAGTAGACCATATATACAGGGACGGTCCACTGAAGCTTTCTTT. This chain joins TRBV19 and TRBJ1-1; D may be TRBD1 (6 bases). Germline V gene sequence: CDR1 LNHDA, CDR2 SQIVND (reference sequence). This CDR3 region has 16 residues. V was pared by 6 bases and J by 4 bases, with 21 bases between.

This clonotype was counted only a few times. V gene TRBV29-1 combines with J gene TRBJ1-1; the D is unclear. CDR1 and CDR2 from the germline V gene are SQVTM and ANQGSEA. V lost 1 base and J 11 bases, leaving 11 bases between the germline ends. This CDR3 is 11 amino acids long. CDR3 DNA sequence: TGCAGCGTTGAAGGCAGGCAGCGCGCTTTCTTT. Residues: CSVEGRQRAFF. Full variable domain (outside the CDR3, taken from reference TRBV29-1 and TRBJ1-1): SAVISQKPSRDICQRGTSLTIQCQVDSQVTMMFWYRQQPGQSLTLIATANQGSEATYESGFVIDKFPISRPNLTFSTLTVSNMSPEDSSIYLCSVEGRQRAFFGQGTRLTVV.

This clonotype has only a few counts. V is TRBV2 and J is TRBJ1-4; no clear D. Looked up from germline, CDR1 is SNHLY and CDR2 is FYNNEI. The CDR3 is made up of 18 amino acids. Trimming removed 5 bases at V and 7 bases at J, with 26 bases between. Written as DNA, the CDR3 is TGTGCCAGCAGTCTGCTAGGCAGACTGAGCCTCATGGTTGAAAAACTGTTTTTT. Its protein product is CASSLLGRLSLMVEKLFF.

The chain recombines TRBV28 with TRBJ2-1; TRBD2 agrees at 15 bases. Germline V gene sequence: CDR1 MDHEN, CDR2 SYDVKM. V was clipped by 6 bases and J by 6 bases; unmatched bases: 6. This CDR3 has 16 residues. CDR3 protein: CASRPGLAGGINEQFF. Written as DNA, the CDR3 is TGTGCCAGCAGACCGGGACTAGCGGGAGGCATCAATGAGCAGTTCTTC.

The sample holds many counts of this clonotype. The chain has TRBV27 and TRBJ2-7, with 10 bases aligning to TRBD1. Germline V gene data show CDR1 as MNHEY and CDR2 as SMNVEV (reference sequence). The CDR3 runs to 14 residues. J lost 4 bases, V lost 3 bases, and 3 bases had no gene match. As DNA, the CDR3 is TGTGCCAGCAGTTTGTGGACAGGGGGGTACGAGCAGTACTTC. It translates to CASSLWTGGYEQYF.

V and J are TRBV29-1 and TRBJ1-1, with 9 bases matching TRBD1. CDR3 length: 14 residues. CDR1 and CDR2 from the germline V gene are SQVTM and ANQGSEA. Trimming removed 5 bases from V and 5 bases from J; junction bases left unmatched: 9. The CDR3: CSVSGTGTGTEAFF. In DNA, the CDR3 is TGCAGCGTTTCCGGGACAGGGACAGGGACTGAAGCTTTCTTT.

Notes on this clonotype: This may stem from a read error, because a much larger clone lies one nucleotide away. This CDR3 fails to terminate in the conserved phenylalanine or tryptophan, so it likely reflects a read error. The chain recombines TRBV12-3 or TRBV12-4 with TRBJ1-3, with no clear D. The CDR3 has 12 residues. V was cut by 8 bases and J by 0 bases, with 5 bases left in between. CDR3 in amino acids: CASASSGNTIYL. The CDR3 bases are TGTGCCAGCGCCAGCTCTGGAAACACCATATATTTG.

The V and J genes are TRBV10-3 and TRBJ1-1; TRBD1 aligns across 7 bases. The CDR3 consists of 16 residues. Germline CDR1 ENHRY, CDR2 SYGVKD. The V gene end was trimmed by 7 bases and the J gene end by 1 base; junction bases not matched to a gene: 12. The CDR3 region has the DNA TGTGCCATCATGAGGGGGCCTGGGAATGCGAACACTGAAGCTTTCTTT. The encoded protein is CAIMRGPGNANTEAFF.

There are a few counts of this clonotype. This rearrangement joins TRBV12-3 or TRBV12-4 to TRBJ2-5; D gene uncertain. The CDR3 is made up of 13 amino acids. V lost 6 bases and J lost 2, with 10 bases in between. The CDR3 region has the DNA TGTGCCAGCAGCCGGGCCCAACAAGAGACCCAGTACTTC. Amino acids: CASSRAQQETQYF.

A word on this clonotype: A read error is likely, as this CDR3 ends without the conserved phenylalanine or tryptophan. The gene calls are TRBV7-2 and TRBJ1-2, with D perhaps TRBD1 (5 bases). The CDR3 is 16 residues long. Per the germline V gene, CDR1 is SGHTA and CDR2 is FQGNSA. DNA of the CDR3: TGTGCCATCAGCTTAAGGCAAGGGGATGGTTCCGGCGGCTACACCTTA. Amino acid sequence: CAISLRQGDGSGGYTL.

The chain is built from TRBV4-2 and TRBJ2-7; 11 bases are a match to TRBD2. V dropped 3 bases and J dropped 3; count of bases not matched to a gene: 4. Germline values: CDR1 LGHNA, CDR2 YNFKEQ. This CDR3 is 15 amino acids long. The CDR3 sequence is CASSHELAGDYEQYF. The CDR3 DNA reads as TGTGCCAGCAGCCATGAACTAGCGGGAGACTACGAGCAGTACTTC.

Here the CDR3 reads CASSSKTGLVGSPAKNIQYF. The CDR3 bases are TGTGCCAGCAGCTCGAAAACAGGATTAGTCGGGTCCCCAGCCAAAAACATTCAGTACTTC. V and J are TRBV5-4 and TRBJ2-4; possible D gene TRBD1, 5 bases. The CDR3 consists of 20 residues. Germline-derived CDR1 and CDR2 are SGHNT and YYREEE (reference sequence). The V and J ends lost 3 bases and 0 bases respectively, with 25 bases between them.

The J gene is TRBJ2-5, the V gene TRBV6-1; 10 bases are shared with TRBD2. CDR3 length equals 15 residues. V was clipped by 3 bases and J by 1 base; unmatched bases: 2. Per the germline V gene, CDR1 is MNHNS and CDR2 is SASEGT. CDR3 in amino acids: CASSDSSGGQETQYF. In nucleotides, the CDR3 is TGTGCCAGCAGTGACTCTAGCGGGGGCCAAGAGACCCAGTACTTC.

The genes are TRBV3-1 and TRBJ1-6, with TRBD1 matching 7 bases. Per germline, CDR1 LGHDT and CDR2 YNNKEL (reference sequence). The CDR3 loop spans 17 amino acids. Trimming took 2 bases from V and 5 from J; bases not matched to a gene: 9. CDR3 in DNA: TGTGCCAGCAGCCAAAACACCCCGGGACAGCATAATTCACCCCTCCACTTT. Translating it yields CASSQNTPGQHNSPLHF.

The chain is built from TRBV4-1 and TRBJ1-4; D not resolved. Germline loops: CDR1 MGHRA, CDR2 YSYEKL. The CDR3 is made up of 13 amino acids. Trimming pared 0 bases from V and 8 bases from J, leaving 7 bases between. CDR3 sequence reads: CASSQDPAEKLFF. In nucleotides, the CDR3 is TGCGCCAGCAGCCAAGATCCGGCGGAAAAACTGTTTTTT.

The chain has TRBV6-5 and TRBJ2-2; perhaps D is TRBD1 or TRBD2 (5 bases each). Germline assignment: CDR1 MNHEY and CDR2 SVGAGI. With 6 bases removed from V and 4 bases from J, the gap between germline ends came to 15 bases. The CDR3 spans 15 residues. Written as DNA, the CDR3 is TGTGCCAGCAGGTGGGCTAAGGGGAGCACCGGGGAGCTGTTTTTT. Translated, it gives CASRWAKGSTGELFF.

The rearrangement joins TRBV28 to TRBJ2-1; tentatively, D is TRBD2 (6 bases). Germline loops: CDR1 MDHEN, CDR2 SYDVKM. The CDR3 is 12 amino acids. Trimming cost V 5 bases and J 12 bases, with 14 bases left between them. CDR3 DNA: TGTGCCAGCAGTCTATCACAGGAGGGGCAGTTCTTC. Its protein product is CASSLSQEGQFF.

This clonotype was counted between two and nine times. The rearrangement uses TRBV10-3 and TRBJ1-6; the match to TRBD1 covers 9 bases. V was clipped by 6 bases and J by 7 bases; unmatched bases: 7. The CDR3 is 15 amino acids. Germline V CDR1 and CDR2: ENHRY, SYGVKD. Here the CDR3 reads CAIRTGTGRNSPLHF. In nucleotides, the CDR3 is TGTGCCATCAGGACCGGGACAGGGAGGAATTCACCCCTCCACTTT.

This chain joins TRBV7-8 and TRBJ2-2, with 10 bases matching TRBD1. Germline CDR1 and CDR2: SGHVS and FQNEAQ. V gave up 2 bases and J gave up 4 bases; unmatched junction bases: 13. The CDR3 contains 19 residues. The CDR3 region is CASSLIGAGQGKFTGELFF. CDR3 nucleotides: TGTGCCAGCAGCTTAATCGGCGCGGGACAGGGGAAATTCACCGGGGAGCTGTTTTTT.

This rearrangement joins TRBV15 to TRBJ2-1; possibly TRBD1 for D (6 bases). The germline CDR1 and CDR2 sequences are LNHNV and YYDKDF (reference sequence). The CDR3 is 15 residues long. Trimming left V 4 bases short and J 1 base short, with 11 bases between. CDR3 in amino acids: CATSTTGGSYNEQFF. The CDR3 region has the DNA TGTGCCACCAGCACGACAGGTGGATCCTACAATGAGCAGTTCTTC. The full variable domain, with the rest looked up from reference TRBV15 and TRBJ2-1, is DAMVIQNPRYQVTQFGKPVTLSCSQTLNHNVMYWYQQKSSQAPKLLFHYYDKDFNNEADTPDNFQSRRPNTSFCFLDIRSPGLGDTAMYLCATSTTGGSYNEQFFGPGTRLTVL.